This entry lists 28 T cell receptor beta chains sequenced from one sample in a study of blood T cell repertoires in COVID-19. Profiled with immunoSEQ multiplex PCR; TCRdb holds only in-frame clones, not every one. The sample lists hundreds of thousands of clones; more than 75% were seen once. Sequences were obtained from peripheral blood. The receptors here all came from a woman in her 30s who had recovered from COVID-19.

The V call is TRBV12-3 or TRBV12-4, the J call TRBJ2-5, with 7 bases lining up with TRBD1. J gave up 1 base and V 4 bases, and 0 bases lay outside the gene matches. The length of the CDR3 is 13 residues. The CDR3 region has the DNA TGTGCCAGCAGTTGGGACAGCCAAGAGACCCAGTACTTC. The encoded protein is CASSWDSQETQYF.

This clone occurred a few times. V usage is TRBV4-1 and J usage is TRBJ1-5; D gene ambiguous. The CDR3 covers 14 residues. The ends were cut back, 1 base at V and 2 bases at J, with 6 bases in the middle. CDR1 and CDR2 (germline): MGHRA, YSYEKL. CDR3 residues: CASSQASRNQPQHF. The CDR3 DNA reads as TGCGCCAGCAGCCAAGCTTCTCGCAATCAGCCCCAGCATTTT.

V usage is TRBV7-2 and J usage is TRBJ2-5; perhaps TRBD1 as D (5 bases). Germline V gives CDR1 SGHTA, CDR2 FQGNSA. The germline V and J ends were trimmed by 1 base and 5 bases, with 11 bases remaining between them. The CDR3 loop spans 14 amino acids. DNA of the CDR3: TGTGCCAGCAGCTTAGATCCAGGGTACGAGACCCAGTACTTC. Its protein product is CASSLDPGYETQYF.

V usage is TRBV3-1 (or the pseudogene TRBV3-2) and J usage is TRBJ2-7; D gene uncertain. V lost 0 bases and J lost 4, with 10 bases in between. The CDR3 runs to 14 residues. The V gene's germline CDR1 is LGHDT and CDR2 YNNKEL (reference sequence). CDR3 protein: CASSQDFSRYEQYF. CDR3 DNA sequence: TGTGCCAGCAGCCAAGATTTTTCCAGGTACGAGCAGTACTTC.

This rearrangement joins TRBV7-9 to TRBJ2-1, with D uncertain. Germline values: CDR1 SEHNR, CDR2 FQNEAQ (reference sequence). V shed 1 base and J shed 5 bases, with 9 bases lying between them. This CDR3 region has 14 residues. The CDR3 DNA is TGTGCCAGCAGCTTAGTGTCTGTTAACAATGAGCAGTTCTTC. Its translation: CASSLVSVNNEQFF.

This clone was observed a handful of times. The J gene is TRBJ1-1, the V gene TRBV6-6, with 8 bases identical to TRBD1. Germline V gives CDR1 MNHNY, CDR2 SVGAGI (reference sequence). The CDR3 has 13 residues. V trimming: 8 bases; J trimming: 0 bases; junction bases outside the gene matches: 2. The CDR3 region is CASVTGVNTEAFF. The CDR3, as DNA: TGTGCCAGCGTGACAGGGGTGAACACTGAAGCTTTCTTT.

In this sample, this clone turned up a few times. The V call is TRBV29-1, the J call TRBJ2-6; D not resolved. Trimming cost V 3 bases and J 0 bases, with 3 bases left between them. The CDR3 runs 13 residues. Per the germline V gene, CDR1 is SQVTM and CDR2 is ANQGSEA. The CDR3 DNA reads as TGCAGCGTTGACTCCTCTGGGGCCAACGTCCTGACTTTC. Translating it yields CSVDSSGANVLTF. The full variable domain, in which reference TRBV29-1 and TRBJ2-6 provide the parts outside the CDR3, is SAVISQKPSRDICQRGTSLTIQCQVDSQVTMMFWYRQQPGQSLTLIATANQGSEATYESGFVIDKFPISRPNLTFSTLTVSNMSPEDSSIYLCSVDSSGANVLTFGAGSRLTVL.

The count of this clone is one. The CDR3 loop reads CAISESRTSGDTDTQYF. The CDR3 DNA sequence: TGTGCCATCAGTGAGTCGAGGACTAGCGGGGACACAGATACGCAGTATTTT. The gene calls are TRBV10-3 and TRBJ2-3; 12 positions agree with TRBD2. J was trimmed by 2 bases and V by 0 bases; bases with no gene match: 3. Germline lookup yields CDR1 ENHRY and CDR2 SYGVKD. This CDR3 is built from 17 residues.

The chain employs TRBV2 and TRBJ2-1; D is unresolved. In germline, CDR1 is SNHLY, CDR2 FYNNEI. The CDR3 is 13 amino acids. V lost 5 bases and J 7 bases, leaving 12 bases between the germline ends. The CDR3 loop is CASSPRYLNEQFF. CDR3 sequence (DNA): TGTGCCAGCAGTCCCCGGTACCTTAATGAGCAGTTCTTC.

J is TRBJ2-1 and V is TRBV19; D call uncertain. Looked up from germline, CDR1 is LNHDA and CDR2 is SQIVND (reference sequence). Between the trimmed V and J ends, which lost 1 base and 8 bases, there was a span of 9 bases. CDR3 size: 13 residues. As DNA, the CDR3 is TGTGCCAGTAGTATAGGTGAGGTTGATGAGCAGTTCTTC. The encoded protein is CASSIGEVDEQFF. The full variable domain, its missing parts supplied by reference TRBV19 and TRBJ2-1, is DGGITQSPKYLFRKEGQNVTLSCEQNLNHDAMYWYRQDPGQGLRLIYYSQIVNDFQKGDIAEGYSVSREKKESFPLTVTSAQKNPTAFYLCASSIGEVDEQFFGPGTRLTVL.

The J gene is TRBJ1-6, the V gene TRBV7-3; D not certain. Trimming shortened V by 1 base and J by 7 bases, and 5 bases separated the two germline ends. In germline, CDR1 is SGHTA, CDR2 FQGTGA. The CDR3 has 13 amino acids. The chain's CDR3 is CASSLNGNSPLHF. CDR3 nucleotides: TGTGCCAGCAGCTTAAACGGGAATTCACCCCTCCACTTT.

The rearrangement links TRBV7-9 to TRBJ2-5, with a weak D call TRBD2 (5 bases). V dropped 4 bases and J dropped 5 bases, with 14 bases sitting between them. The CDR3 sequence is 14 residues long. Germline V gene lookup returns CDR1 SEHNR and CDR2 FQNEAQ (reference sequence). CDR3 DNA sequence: TGTGCCAGCAGCTCCGATGAGGGATACGAGACCCAGTACTTC. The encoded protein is CASSSDEGYETQYF.

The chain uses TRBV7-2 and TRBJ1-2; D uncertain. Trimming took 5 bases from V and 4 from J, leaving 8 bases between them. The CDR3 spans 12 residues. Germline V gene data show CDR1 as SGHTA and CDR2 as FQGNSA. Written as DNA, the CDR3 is TGTGCCAGCAGCCTGGAGGCCTATGGCTACACCTTC. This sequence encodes CASSLEAYGYTF.

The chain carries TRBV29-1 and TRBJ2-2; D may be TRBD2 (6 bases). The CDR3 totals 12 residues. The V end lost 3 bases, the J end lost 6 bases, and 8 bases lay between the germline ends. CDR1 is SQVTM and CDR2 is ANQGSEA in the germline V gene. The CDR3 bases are TGCAGCGTTGACGGGGGAGCCGGGGAGCTGTTTTTT. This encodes CSVDGGAGELFF.

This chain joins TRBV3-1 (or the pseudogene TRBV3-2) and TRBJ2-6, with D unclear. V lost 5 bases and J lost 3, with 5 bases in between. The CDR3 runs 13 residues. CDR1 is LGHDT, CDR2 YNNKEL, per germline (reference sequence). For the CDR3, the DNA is TGTGCCAGCAGCTTCCTTGGGGCCAACGTCCTGACTTTC. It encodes CASSFLGANVLTF.

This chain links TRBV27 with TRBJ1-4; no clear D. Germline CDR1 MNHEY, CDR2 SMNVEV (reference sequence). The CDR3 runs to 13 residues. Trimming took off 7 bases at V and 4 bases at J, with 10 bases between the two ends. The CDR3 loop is CASKGGLNEKLFF. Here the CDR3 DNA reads TGTGCCAGCAAGGGCGGACTTAATGAAAAACTGTTTTTT. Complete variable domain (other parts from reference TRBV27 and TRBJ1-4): EAQVTQNPRYLITVTGKKLTVTCSQNMNHEYMSWYRQDPGLGLRQIYYSMNVEVTDKGDVPEGYKVSRKEKRNFPLILESPSPNQTSLYFCASKGGLNEKLFFGSGTQLSVL.

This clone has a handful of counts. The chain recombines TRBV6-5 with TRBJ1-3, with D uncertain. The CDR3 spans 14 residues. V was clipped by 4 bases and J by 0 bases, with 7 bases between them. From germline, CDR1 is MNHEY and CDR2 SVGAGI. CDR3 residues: CASSSGHSGNTIYF. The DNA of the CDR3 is TGTGCCAGCAGTTCTGGGCACTCTGGAAACACCATATATTTT.

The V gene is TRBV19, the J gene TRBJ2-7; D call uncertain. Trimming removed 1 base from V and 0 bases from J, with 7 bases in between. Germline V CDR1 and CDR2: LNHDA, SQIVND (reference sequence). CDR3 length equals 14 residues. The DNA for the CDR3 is TGTGCCAGTAGTATAGGGGTAGCCTCCTACGAGCAGTACTTC. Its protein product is CASSIGVASYEQYF. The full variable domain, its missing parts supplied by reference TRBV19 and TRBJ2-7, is DGGITQSPKYLFRKEGQNVTLSCEQNLNHDAMYWYRQDPGQGLRLIYYSQIVNDFQKGDIAEGYSVSREKKESFPLTVTSAQKNPTAFYLCASSIGVASYEQYFGPGTRLTVT.

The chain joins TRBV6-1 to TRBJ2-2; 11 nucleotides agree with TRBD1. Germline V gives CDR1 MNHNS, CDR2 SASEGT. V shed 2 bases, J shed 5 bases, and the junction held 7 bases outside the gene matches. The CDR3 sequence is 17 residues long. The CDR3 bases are TGTGCCAGCAGTGAACGCCGTGGGACAGGGGGGACCGGGGAGCTGTTTTTT. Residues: CASSERRGTGGTGELFF.

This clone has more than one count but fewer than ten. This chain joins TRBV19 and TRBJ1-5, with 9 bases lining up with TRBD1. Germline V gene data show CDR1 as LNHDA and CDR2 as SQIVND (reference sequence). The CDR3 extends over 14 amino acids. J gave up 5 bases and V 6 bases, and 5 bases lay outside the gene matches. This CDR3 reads CASSGTGRYQPQHF. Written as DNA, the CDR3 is TGTGCCAGTAGCGGGACAGGGAGGTATCAGCCCCAGCATTTT.

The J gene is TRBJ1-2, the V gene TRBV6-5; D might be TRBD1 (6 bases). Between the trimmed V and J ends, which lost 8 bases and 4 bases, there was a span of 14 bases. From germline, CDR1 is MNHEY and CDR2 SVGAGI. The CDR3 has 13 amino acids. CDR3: CASGYGQLYGYTF. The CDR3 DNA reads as TGTGCCAGCGGATATGGACAGCTCTATGGCTACACCTTC.

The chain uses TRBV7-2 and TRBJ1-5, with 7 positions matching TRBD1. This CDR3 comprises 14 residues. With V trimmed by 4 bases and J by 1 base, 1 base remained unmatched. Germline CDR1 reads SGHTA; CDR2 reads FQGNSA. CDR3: CASSSDRSNQPQHF. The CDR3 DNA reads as TGTGCCAGCAGCTCGGACAGGAGCAATCAGCCCCAGCATTTT. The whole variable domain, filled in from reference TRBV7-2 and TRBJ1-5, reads GAGVSQSPSNKVTEKGKDVELRCDPISGHTALYWYRQSLGQGLEFLIYFQGNSAPDKSGLPSDRFSAERTGGSVSTLTIQRTQQEDSAVYLCASSSDRSNQPQHFGDGTRLSIL.

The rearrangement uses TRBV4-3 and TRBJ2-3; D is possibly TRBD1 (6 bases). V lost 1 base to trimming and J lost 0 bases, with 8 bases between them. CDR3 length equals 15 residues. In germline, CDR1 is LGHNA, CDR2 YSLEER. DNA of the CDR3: TGCGCCAGCAGCCAAGGGACAGTTAGCACAGATACGCAGTATTTT. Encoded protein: CASSQGTVSTDTQYF.

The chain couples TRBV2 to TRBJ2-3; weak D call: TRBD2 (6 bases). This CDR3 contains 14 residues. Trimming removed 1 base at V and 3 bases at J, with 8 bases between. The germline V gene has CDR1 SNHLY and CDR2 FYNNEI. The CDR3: CASSEDGGTDTQYF. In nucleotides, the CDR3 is TGTGCCAGCAGTGAAGACGGGGGTACAGATACGCAGTATTTT.

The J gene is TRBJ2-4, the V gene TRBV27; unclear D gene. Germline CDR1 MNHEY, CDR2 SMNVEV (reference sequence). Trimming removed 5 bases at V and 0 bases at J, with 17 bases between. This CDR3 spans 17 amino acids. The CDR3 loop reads CASSSLQTNLAKNIQYF. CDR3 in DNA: TGTGCCAGCAGTAGTCTCCAGACAAATTTAGCCAAAAACATTCAGTACTTC.

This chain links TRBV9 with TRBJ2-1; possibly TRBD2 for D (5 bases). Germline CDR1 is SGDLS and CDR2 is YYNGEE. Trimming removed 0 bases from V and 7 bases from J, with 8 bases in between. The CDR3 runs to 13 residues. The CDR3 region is CASSVAWENEQFF. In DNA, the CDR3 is TGTGCCAGCAGCGTAGCTTGGGAGAATGAGCAGTTCTTC.

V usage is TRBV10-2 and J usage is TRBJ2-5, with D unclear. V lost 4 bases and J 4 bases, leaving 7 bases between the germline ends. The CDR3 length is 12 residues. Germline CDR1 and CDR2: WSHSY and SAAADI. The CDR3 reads CASSAERETQYF. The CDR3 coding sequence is TGCGCCAGCAGTGCAGAACGAGAGACCCAGTACTTC.

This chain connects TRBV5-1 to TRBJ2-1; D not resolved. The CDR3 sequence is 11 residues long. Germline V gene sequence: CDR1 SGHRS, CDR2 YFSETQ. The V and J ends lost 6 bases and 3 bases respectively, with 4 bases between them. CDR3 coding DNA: TGCGCCAGCAAACTCTACAATGAGCAGTTCTTC. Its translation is CASKLYNEQFF.